These T cell receptor beta chains were read from a single sample in a study of technical replicates of blood from a handful of donors. Produced via immunoSEQ multiplex PCR; TCRdb's table is partial and in-frame only. The data hold over 65,000 clones, with approximately 95% observed a single time. Sequencing was carried out using T cells isolated from PBMCs. The receptors shown here come from a human donor in good health. The CDR3 runs from the conserved cysteine through the conserved F or W. The order of the fields is clone size, J gene, V gene, D gene, CDR3 DNA, CDR3 protein. D genes are given only for firm matches. Rows may omit the clone size; those that give it use once, few, many or a size class.

clone size: .
J gene: TRBJ2-1
V gene: TRBV4-1
D gene: .
CDR3 DNA: TGCGCCAGCAGCCAAGACAGGGCCAGGAGCTCCTACAATGAGCAGTTCTTC
CDR3 protein: CASSQDRARSSYNEQFF

clone size: .
J gene: TRBJ2-7
V gene: TRBV5-1
D gene: .
CDR3 DNA: TGCGCCAGCAGCTTGAAAGGGGTTGAGCAGTACTTC
CDR3 protein: CASSLKGVEQYF

clone size: .
J gene: TRBJ2-5
V gene: TRBV4-1
D gene: .
CDR3 DNA: TGCGCCAGCAGCCATCGGGGGAACCAAGAGACCCAGTACTTC
CDR3 protein: CASSHRGNQETQYF

clone size: few
J gene: TRBJ1-5
V gene: TRBV15
D gene: TRBD1
CDR3 DNA: TGTGCCACCAGCAGACAGGGGGTTGGCAATCAGCCCCAGCATTTT
CDR3 protein: CATSRQGVGNQPQHF

clone size: .
J gene: TRBJ1-2
V gene: TRBV7-9
D gene: .
CDR3 DNA: TGTGCCAGCAGCCCCGGGGGGTGGGACTATGGCTACACCTTC
CDR3 protein: CASSPGGWDYGYTF

clone size: once
J gene: TRBJ2-7
V gene: TRBV5-1
D gene: TRBD1
CDR3 DNA: TGCGCCAGCAGCTTGGCGGCAGGGGGCCATTACGAGCAGTACTTC
CDR3 protein: CASSLAAGGHYEQYF

clone size: many
J gene: TRBJ1-6
V gene: TRBV7-3
D gene: .
CDR3 DNA: TGTGCCAGCAGCGCACAGGGAGATCGGTCTTCACCCCTCCACTTT
CDR3 protein: CASSAQGDRSSPLHF

clone size: .
J gene: TRBJ1-4
V gene: TRBV6-1
D gene: TRBD1
CDR3 DNA: TGTGCCAGCAGTGAAGAACTAGACAGGGAAGATGAAAAACTGTTTTTT
CDR3 protein: CASSEELDREDEKLFF

clone size: .
J gene: TRBJ2-7
V gene: TRBV6-5
D gene: TRBD2
CDR3 DNA: TGTGCCAGCAGCACGACTAGCGGGAAGTCCTACGAGCAGTACTTC
CDR3 protein: CASSTTSGKSYEQYF

clone size: .
J gene: TRBJ2-5
V gene: TRBV5-6
D gene: .
CDR3 DNA: TGTGCCAGCAGCCGGAAATTGGGGGCGGTTAGGCAAGAGACCCAGTACTTC
CDR3 protein: CASSRKLGAVRQETQYF

clone size: .
J gene: TRBJ1-3
V gene: TRBV9
D gene: .
CDR3 DNA: TGTGCCAGCAGCGTAGAAACCCTAAGGGGATCTGGAAACACCATATATTTT
CDR3 protein: CASSVETLRGSGNTIYF

clone size: .
J gene: TRBJ2-5
V gene: TRBV6-1
D gene: TRBD2
CDR3 DNA: TGTGCCAGCAGTGGTAGCGGGGAAGTGGGAGTAGCGACCCAGTACTTC
CDR3 protein: CASSGSGEVGVATQYF

clone size: .
J gene: TRBJ2-1
V gene: TRBV7-3
D gene: TRBD2
CDR3 DNA: TGTGCCAGCAGCTTAACGGGGCTAGCGGGGGATAATGAGCAGTTCTTC
CDR3 protein: CASSLTGLAGDNEQFF

clone size: .
J gene: TRBJ2-2
V gene: TRBV21-1
D gene: .
CDR3 DNA: TGTGCCATTCACAGGGGTAGGAAAACCGGGGAGCTGTTTTTT
CDR3 protein: CAIHRGRKTGELFF

clone size: .
J gene: TRBJ2-2
V gene: TRBV10-1
D gene: TRBD2
CDR3 DNA: TGCGCCAGCAGTGGTAGCGGGAGCGGGACCGGGGAGCTGTTTTTT
CDR3 protein: CASSGSGSGTGELFF

clone size: .
J gene: TRBJ1-5
V gene: TRBV27
D gene: TRBD1
CDR3 DNA: TGTGCCAGCAGCACAGGGGCTTATCAGCCCCAGCATTTT
CDR3 protein: CASSTGAYQPQHF

clone size: .
J gene: TRBJ1-2
V gene: TRBV18
D gene: TRBD1
CDR3 DNA: TGTGCCAGCTCACCACCGGGGGACAGCCTCTATGGCTACACCTTC
CDR3 protein: CASSPPGDSLYGYTF

clone size: .
J gene: TRBJ2-3
V gene: TRBV2
D gene: TRBD1
CDR3 DNA: TGTGCCAGCAGGGGAGCCCTGGGACAGGGAGGAGCAGATACGCAGTATTTT
CDR3 protein: CASRGALGQGGADTQYF

clone size: .
J gene: TRBJ1-5
V gene: TRBV6-1
D gene: .
CDR3 DNA: TGTGCCAGCACGCTAAATAGCAATCAGCCCCAGCATTTT
CDR3 protein: CASTLNSNQPQHF

clone size: once
J gene: TRBJ2-7
V gene: TRBV2
D gene: .
CDR3 DNA: TGTGCCAGCAGCGGAGAACTTGGGACACGCAGCTCCTACGAGCAGTACTTC
CDR3 protein: CASSGELGTRSSYEQYF

clone size: .
J gene: TRBJ2-1
V gene: TRBV5-6
D gene: .
CDR3 DNA: TGTGCCAGCAGCTCCACAGTCAATGAGCAGTTCTTC
CDR3 protein: CASSSTVNEQFF

clone size: .
J gene: TRBJ2-5
V gene: TRBV30
D gene: TRBD2
CDR3 DNA: TGTGCCTGGAATCCGGGACTAGAAGAGACCCAGTACTTC
CDR3 protein: CAWNPGLEETQYF

clone size: once
J gene: TRBJ2-3
V gene: TRBV19
D gene: TRBD2
CDR3 DNA: TGTGCCAGTAGTATCCTGGCTAGCGGGGGTACGGATACGCAGTATTTT
CDR3 protein: CASSILASGGTDTQYF

clone size: once
J gene: TRBJ2-7
V gene: TRBV2
D gene: TRBD2
CDR3 DNA: TGTGCCAGCAGTGAGTGGACTAGCGGGAGTCCCTACGAGCAGTACTTC
CDR3 protein: CASSEWTSGSPYEQYF

clone size: .
J gene: TRBJ2-7
V gene: TRBV6-5
D gene: .
CDR3 DNA: TGTGCCAGCAGTTACCGGATACGGAGCTACGAGCAGTACTTC
CDR3 protein: CASSYRIRSYEQYF

clone size: .
J gene: TRBJ2-7
V gene: TRBV6-1
D gene: TRBD2
CDR3 DNA: TGTGCCAGCAGAGAACTAGCGGGGAAAAGGAGCTCCTACGAGCAGTACTTC
CDR3 protein: CASRELAGKRSSYEQYF

clone size: .
J gene: TRBJ1-2
V gene: TRBV9
D gene: .
CDR3 DNA: TGTGCCAGCAGCGTAGTCAAGGGGGTACGGTATGGCTACACCTTC
CDR3 protein: CASSVVKGVRYGYTF

clone size: .
J gene: TRBJ1-4
V gene: TRBV15
D gene: .
CDR3 DNA: TGTGCCACTAATGTAAGGGGTGAAAAACTGTTTTTT
CDR3 protein: CATNVRGEKLFF

clone size: .
J gene: TRBJ2-7
V gene: TRBV30
D gene: TRBD1
CDR3 DNA: TGTGCCTGGAGTGTACTAGTAGGACAGGCCTACGAGCAGTACTTC
CDR3 protein: CAWSVLVGQAYEQYF

clone size: .
J gene: TRBJ1-3
V gene: TRBV4-1
D gene: .
CDR3 DNA: TGCGCCACTTCGACAGAGCCTCTCTCTGGAAACACCATATATTTT
CDR3 protein: CATSTEPLSGNTIYF

clone size: .
J gene: TRBJ1-1
V gene: TRBV2
D gene: .
CDR3 DNA: TGTGCCAGCAAGTTGGACAAGTACATGAACACTGAAGCTTTCTTT
CDR3 protein: CASKLDKYMNTEAFF

clone size: few
J gene: TRBJ2-1
V gene: TRBV27
D gene: TRBD2
CDR3 DNA: TGTGCCAGCAGTCCATATACCGGGGGGAATGAGCAGTTCTTC
CDR3 protein: CASSPYTGGNEQFF

clone size: .
J gene: TRBJ2-5
V gene: TRBV9
D gene: .
CDR3 DNA: TGTGCCAGCAGCCCTCGTTTAGCGAAACCCGAAGAGACCCAGTACTTC
CDR3 protein: CASSPRLAKPEETQYF

clone size: once
J gene: TRBJ2-1
V gene: TRBV19
D gene: .
CDR3 DNA: TGTGCCAGTAGTATATCTCGCTTAGGGGGATTTAATGAGCAGTTCTTC
CDR3 protein: CASSISRLGGFNEQFF

clone size: .
J gene: TRBJ2-2
V gene: TRBV4-1
D gene: .
CDR3 DNA: TGCGCCAGCAGCCAATTAATAACGGTACACACCGGGGAGCTGTTTTTT
CDR3 protein: CASSQLITVHTGELFF

clone size: once
J gene: TRBJ1-4
V gene: TRBV6-5
D gene: .
CDR3 DNA: TGTGCCAGCAGTCGTTGGGGGGGTAGGGATGAAAAACTGTTTTTT
CDR3 protein: CASSRWGGRDEKLFF

clone size: .
J gene: TRBJ1-6
V gene: TRBV2
D gene: .
CDR3 DNA: TGTGCCAGCAGTGCTTTCGGGGATGGCGTTAATTCACCCCTCCACTTT
CDR3 protein: CASSAFGDGVNSPLHF

clone size: .
J gene: TRBJ2-6
V gene: TRBV7-3
D gene: TRBD2
CDR3 DNA: TGTGCCAGCAGCTTAAGAGCGGGGTCTGGGGCCAACGTCCTGACTTTC
CDR3 protein: CASSLRAGSGANVLTF

clone size: .
J gene: TRBJ2-3
V gene: TRBV15
D gene: .
CDR3 DNA: TGTGCCACCAGCACGAGCTTGGTTGGGCCAGATACGCAGTATTTT
CDR3 protein: CATSTSLVGPDTQYF

clone size: .
J gene: TRBJ2-7
V gene: TRBV14
D gene: TRBD2
CDR3 DNA: TGTGCCAGCAGCCACCTACCGGGGACTAGCGCATTCTACGAGCAGTACTTC
CDR3 protein: CASSHLPGTSAFYEQYF

clone size: .
J gene: TRBJ2-2
V gene: TRBV9
D gene: .
CDR3 DNA: TGTGCCAGCAGCGTAGTCGACCTAGCCGGGGAGCTGTTTTTT
CDR3 protein: CASSVVDLAGELFF

clone size: .
J gene: TRBJ1-2
V gene: TRBV4-1
D gene: .
CDR3 DNA: TGCGCCAGCAGCCAAGGTTCCGGGGTTATTCACTATGGCTACACCTTC
CDR3 protein: CASSQGSGVIHYGYTF

clone size: .
J gene: TRBJ2-5
V gene: TRBV5-1
D gene: .
CDR3 DNA: TGCGCCAGCAGCTTGGAGGGGGAGACCCAGTACTTC
CDR3 protein: CASSLEGETQYF

clone size: .
J gene: TRBJ1-2
V gene: TRBV13
D gene: .
CDR3 DNA: TGTGCCAGCAGCTCAGGGTTGGGGGCGGGCTACACCTTC
CDR3 protein: CASSSGLGAGYTF

clone size: .
J gene: TRBJ2-7
V gene: TRBV6-5
D gene: TRBD1
CDR3 DNA: TGTGCCAGCAGGATAGGCCAGGGGGTCTCCTACGAGCAGTACTTC
CDR3 protein: CASRIGQGVSYEQYF

clone size: .
J gene: TRBJ2-7
V gene: TRBV5-6
D gene: .
CDR3 DNA: TGTGCCAGCAGCTTGGAAGGGGGCTACGAGCAGTACTTC
CDR3 protein: CASSLEGGYEQYF

clone size: .
J gene: TRBJ1-2
V gene: TRBV28
D gene: TRBD1
CDR3 DNA: TGTGCCAGCAGTTATACCCGGGACAGGGGGCGCCGGGGCTACACCTTC
CDR3 protein: CASSYTRDRGRRGYTF

clone size: once
J gene: TRBJ1-4
V gene: TRBV7-9
D gene: TRBD1
CDR3 DNA: TGTGCCAGCCAAGGGACAGAGATTGAAAAACTGTTTTTT
CDR3 protein: CASQGTEIEKLFF

clone size: .
J gene: TRBJ1-2
V gene: TRBV25-1
D gene: TRBD1
CDR3 DNA: TGTGCCAGCAGTGGCCCTATAAAGACAGGGCTCTATGGCTACACCTTC
CDR3 protein: CASSGPIKTGLYGYTF